Shown below are 16 T cell receptor beta chains from a single sample sequenced in a study of cytomegalovirus exposure and HLA in healthy donors. Amplification used 60 Vbeta primers and 13 Jbeta primers. Assay used: immunoSEQ multiplex PCR; TCRdb lists only in-frame clones, some missing. The sample consists of approximately 97,000 clones, around 57% of them appearing once. The sequencing input was PBMCs. Every receptor here comes from a human donor in good health.

This chain joins TRBV6-1 and TRBJ2-1; no firm D call. V lost 2 bases and J 9 bases, leaving 11 bases between the germline ends. The CDR3 spans 13 residues. From germline, CDR1 is MNHNS and CDR2 SASEGT. CDR3 sequence (DNA): TGTGCCAGCAGTGAACCCGCTCGGGTTGAGCAGTTCTTC. Its translation: CASSEPARVEQFF.

The CDR3 sequence is CSGRPLGQEYEAFF. CDR3 bases: TGCAGCGGTCGACCGCTTGGACAGGAGTATGAAGCTTTCTTT. The J gene is TRBJ1-1, the V gene TRBV29-1; 7 bases align to TRBD1. The length of the CDR3 is 14 residues. With 7 bases clipped from V and 7 bases from J, the junction kept 15 bases outside the gene matches. Germline values: CDR1 SQVTM, CDR2 ANQGSEA.

The genes are TRBV18 and TRBJ2-7; 8 bases are a match to TRBD1. The CDR3 runs 14 residues. Germline trimming cut 4 bases from V and 2 bases from J; bases unmatched to any gene: 4. Germline V lookup: CDR1 KGHSH, CDR2 LQKENI. DNA of the CDR3: TGTGCCAGCTCACTGGGACAGGATGCCTACGAGCAGTACTTC. Amino acids: CASSLGQDAYEQYF. The variable domain in full, completed from reference TRBV18 and TRBJ2-7, reads NAGVMQNPRHLVRRRGQEARLRCSPMKGHSHVYWYRQLPEEGLKFMVYLQKENIIDESGMPKERFSAEFPKEGPSILRIQQVVRGDSAAYFCASSLGQDAYEQYFGPGTRLTVT.

The J gene is TRBJ2-1, the V gene TRBV5-1, with 9 bases that match TRBD2. The germline CDR1 and CDR2 sequences are SGHRS and YFSETQ. The trim removed 2 bases at V and 8 bases at J, leaving 8 bases unmatched. CDR3 length equals 15 residues. The chain's CDR3 is CASSFLPSGKDEQFF. The CDR3 region has the DNA TGCGCCAGCAGCTTCCTGCCTAGCGGGAAGGATGAGCAGTTCTTC.

The chain is built from TRBV5-1 and TRBJ2-5; maybe TRBD2 (5 bases). CDR1 and CDR2 (germline): SGHRS, YFSETQ. The CDR3 spans 12 residues. Trimming removed 6 bases at V and 5 bases at J, with 11 bases between. The CDR3 sequence is CASIGEGETQYF. Here the CDR3 DNA reads TGCGCCAGCATCGGGGAAGGGGAGACCCAGTACTTC. Full variable domain (remainder filled in from reference TRBV5-1 and TRBJ2-5): KAGVTQTPRYLIKTRGQQVTLSCSPISGHRSVSWYQQTPGQGLQFLFEYFSETQRNKGNFPGRFSGRQFSNSRSEMNVSTLELGDSALYLCASIGEGETQYFGPGTRLLVL.

This clone appeared once. CDR3 amino acids: CATWTVGSNQPQHF. CDR3 in DNA: TGTGCCACCTGGACAGTAGGGAGCAATCAGCCCCAGCATTTT. The V gene is TRBV6-1, the J gene TRBJ1-5; D might be TRBD1 (6 bases). The germline V and J ends were trimmed by 10 bases and 1 base, with 14 bases remaining between them. Germline V gives CDR1 MNHNS, CDR2 SASEGT. The CDR3 consists of 14 residues.

This rearrangement joins TRBV18 to TRBJ1-1; D not certain. Germline loops: CDR1 KGHSH, CDR2 LQKENI. The CDR3 contains 15 residues. V lost 2 bases, J lost 1 base, and 11 bases lay in between. This chain's CDR3 is CASSPRAGTNTEAFF. CDR3 DNA sequence: TGTGCCAGCTCACCAAGGGCGGGAACGAACACTGAAGCTTTCTTT.

The chain employs TRBV19 and TRBJ2-5, with TRBD1 matching 7 bases. The closer fit of TRBJ2-7 to the DNA end suggests the J call may be wrong. CDR3 length equals 14 residues. Germline V gene sequence: CDR1 LNHDA, CDR2 SQIVND (reference sequence). The CDR3 sequence is CASSIGTAFYEQYF. DNA of the CDR3: TGTGCCAGTAGTATCGGGACAGCCTTCTACGAGCAGTACTTC.

This clone was recorded a few times. The V gene is TRBV6-1, the J gene TRBJ1-4, with D unclear. Germline assignment: CDR1 MNHNS and CDR2 SASEGT. V lost 0 bases to trimming and J lost 8 bases, with 10 bases between them. The CDR3 totals 14 residues. The CDR3 here is CASSEAAGREKLFF. The CDR3 nucleotides read TGTGCCAGCAGTGAAGCGGCAGGTCGGGAAAAACTGTTTTTT.

This clone appeared a few times. This chain uses TRBV5-1 with TRBJ1-1, with D perhaps TRBD1 (5 bases). CDR3 length: 16 residues. CDR1 SGHRS and CDR2 YFSETQ come from the germline V gene. V lost 4 bases to trimming and J lost 5 bases, with 21 bases between them. CDR3 amino acids: CASSPDQGPGGTEAFF. DNA for the CDR3: TGCGCCAGCAGCCCTGATCAGGGACCCGGGGGAACTGAAGCTTTCTTT.

V gene TRBV5-6 combines with J gene TRBJ2-2; a weak D match, TRBD2 (6 bases). V was shortened by 6 bases and J by 5 bases, with 14 bases between the two germline ends. Germline values: CDR1 SGHDT, CDR2 YYEEEE. The CDR3 spans 14 residues. This CDR3 is CASTRLGSTGELFF. As DNA, the CDR3 is TGTGCCAGCACTAGACTAGGAAGTACCGGGGAGCTGTTTTTT.

The chain has TRBV12-5 and TRBJ1-4; TRBD1 agrees at 7 bases. CDR1 and CDR2 from the germline V gene are LGHNT and FRNRAP. This CDR3 spans 14 amino acids. Trimming removed 4 bases from V and 4 bases from J; junction bases left unmatched: 3. CDR3 protein: CASGSGQNNEKLFF. CDR3 DNA: TGTGCTAGTGGTTCGGGACAGAATAATGAAAAACTGTTTTTT.

This rearrangement joins TRBV6-5 to TRBJ1-5; no reliable D call. Deletions cut 11 bases from V and 6 bases from J, with 17 bases between. The CDR3 has 13 residues. Germline V lookup: CDR1 MNHEY, CDR2 SVGAGI. In DNA form, the CDR3 reads TGTGCCTCGGGGTATTCGAGTCGTCAGCCCCAGCATTTT. Residues: CASGYSSRQPQHF.

V gene TRBV27 combines with J gene TRBJ2-2, with a tentative D call TRBD2 (6 bases). This CDR3 comprises 14 residues. Trimming cost V 10 bases and J 0 bases, with 12 bases left between them. Germline assignment: CDR1 MNHEY and CDR2 SMNVEV (reference sequence). CDR3 coding DNA: TGTGCCACCCGGGAGCGGGCGAACACCGGGGAGCTGTTTTTT. It encodes CATRERANTGELFF.

Only a few counts were recorded for this clone. The genes are TRBV4-1 and TRBJ2-7; tentatively, D is TRBD1 (5 bases). The germline CDR1 and CDR2 sequences are MGHRA and YSYEKL. V was pared by 0 bases and J by 2 bases, with 11 bases between. The CDR3 covers 15 residues. The CDR3 bases are TGCGCCAGCAGCCAAGATAGGGGTCTAGCCTACGAGCAGTACTTC. Protein sequence: CASSQDRGLAYEQYF.

This rearrangement joins TRBV19 to TRBJ2-1; 9 nucleotides agree with TRBD1. The CDR3 is made up of 15 amino acids. Per the germline V gene, CDR1 is LNHDA and CDR2 is SQIVND (reference sequence). The junction had 9 bases not matched to a gene; V was cut back by 5 bases and J by 7 bases. Here the CDR3 reads CASSVRDRDLNEQFF. Here the CDR3 DNA reads TGTGCCAGTAGTGTCCGGGACAGGGATTTGAATGAGCAGTTCTTC.